One and the same sample provided the 23 T cell receptor beta chains below, sequenced in a study of blood T cell repertoires in COVID-19. Clones were read by immunoSEQ multiplex PCR, and TCRdb kept only the in-frame ones, dropping some. This table has about 67,000 clones, 80% to 90% appearing once. The specimen was peripheral blood. These receptors came from a man aged 50 to 59 with active COVID-19.

The rearrangement uses TRBV11-3 and TRBJ1-1; TRBD1 matches at 9 bases. CDR1 and CDR2 from the germline V gene are SGHNT and YENEEA. V lost 6 bases and J lost 4; bases outside the gene matches: 9. The CDR3 is 15 residues long. As DNA, the CDR3 is TGTGCCAGCAGTTTGGGACAGGGATTTGTCACTGAAGCTTTCTTT. Its protein is CASSLGQGFVTEAFF. Full variable domain (outside the CDR3, taken from reference TRBV11-3 and TRBJ1-1): EAGVVQSPRYKIIEKKQPVAFWCNPISGHNTLYWYLQNLGQGPELLIRYENEEAVDDSQLPKDRFSAERLKGVDSTLKIQPAELGDSAVYLCASSLGQGFVTEAFFGQGTRLTVV.

This clone showed up just a few times. The chain is built from TRBV11-1 and TRBJ2-5; TRBD2 matches 9 bases. The CDR3 covers 16 residues. From germline, CDR1 is SGHAT and CDR2 FQDESV (reference sequence). V shed 8 bases, J shed 1 base, and the junction held 11 bases outside the gene matches. The CDR3 sequence is CASQRTAAGGQETQYF. CDR3 coding DNA: TGTGCCAGCCAACGGACCGCAGCGGGGGGCCAAGAGACCCAGTACTTC.

The V and J genes are TRBV6-6 and TRBJ1-3; D uncertain. The length of the CDR3 is 13 residues. CDR1 is MNHNY, CDR2 SVGAGI, per germline (reference sequence). The V end was cut by 6 bases, the J end by 4 bases, with 10 bases between. The CDR3 sequence: CASRTNIGNTIYF. As DNA, the CDR3 is TGTGCCAGCAGAACAAATATAGGAAACACCATATATTTT.

The chain has TRBV19 and TRBJ2-1; 9 bases line up with TRBD2. The germline V gene has CDR1 LNHDA and CDR2 SQIVND (reference sequence). The CDR3 loop spans 15 amino acids. V gave up 5 bases and J gave up 3 bases; unmatched junction bases: 5. The CDR3 region is CASSVSGSIYNEQFF. The CDR3 DNA sequence: TGTGCCAGTAGTGTTAGCGGGAGTATCTACAATGAGCAGTTCTTC.

The chain uses TRBV6-2 or TRBV6-3 and TRBJ2-5; D may be TRBD1 (5 bases). Germline-derived CDR1 and CDR2 are MNHEY and SVGEGT. The V gene lost 0 bases and the J gene lost 0 bases, with 11 bases spanning the gap. There are 16 residues in the CDR3. The CDR3 spells CASSYSQGWYQETQYF. CDR3 coding DNA: TGTGCCAGCAGTTACTCCCAGGGCTGGTACCAAGAGACCCAGTACTTC.

V usage is TRBV7-9 and J usage is TRBJ2-7, with no clear D. The V gene lost 6 bases and the J gene lost 0 bases, with 6 bases spanning the gap. CDR1 is SEHNR, CDR2 FQNEAQ, per germline (reference sequence). This CDR3 spans 12 amino acids. The CDR3 DNA reads as TGTGCCAGCAGTCCTAGCTCCTACGAGCAGTACTTC. Translating it yields CASSPSSYEQYF.

The chain couples TRBV19 to TRBJ1-5; D gene unclear. V lost 3 bases to trimming and J lost 2 bases, with 14 bases between them. The CDR3 contains 16 residues. Germline V gives CDR1 LNHDA, CDR2 SQIVND (reference sequence). DNA for the CDR3: TGTGCCAGTAGTATTAGGAGGGAGTTGGGCAATCAGCCCCAGCATTTT. It is translated as CASSIRRELGNQPQHF.

The CDR3 DNA reads TGCGCCAGCAGCTTATGGGGGCGGGAGACCCAGTACTTC. It translates to CASSLWGRETQYF. The chain joins TRBV5-1 to TRBJ2-5; tentative D call: TRBD1 (6 bases). CDR3 length equals 13 residues. Trimming took off 2 bases at V and 5 bases at J, with 10 bases between the two ends. Germline V gene data show CDR1 as SGHRS and CDR2 as YFSETQ.

The V and J genes are TRBV30 and TRBJ1-3; no definite D call. Germline CDR1 reads GTSNPN; CDR2 reads SVGIG (reference sequence). This CDR3 has 11 amino acids. V lost 3 bases and J 10 bases, leaving 10 bases between the germline ends. As DNA, the CDR3 is TGTGCCTGGAGGGGAGGGTGGACCATATATTTT. Translation: CAWRGGWTIYF.

V and J are TRBV25-1 and TRBJ2-1; 9 bases line up with TRBD1. Per germline, CDR1 MGHDK and CDR2 SYGVNS. The junction had 9 bases not matched to a gene; V was cut back by 6 bases and J by 15 bases. This CDR3 is 12 amino acids long. The DNA for the CDR3 is TGTGCCAGCAGCGGACGGGACAGGGATTCGTTCTTC. It is translated as CASSGRDRDSFF.

The chain combines TRBV3-1 (or the pseudogene TRBV3-2) with TRBJ2-3; no clear D. The CDR3 sequence is 16 residues long. From germline, CDR1 is LGHDT and CDR2 YNNKEL (reference sequence). V gave up 1 base and J gave up 0 bases, with 11 bases separating them. CDR3 nucleotide sequence: TGTGCCAGCAGCCAAGCTTTGGCTCTTAGCACAGATACGCAGTATTTT. Protein sequence: CASSQALALSTDTQYF.

The V and J genes are TRBV5-1 and TRBJ1-4; weak D call: TRBD1 (6 bases). Germline V CDR1 and CDR2: SGHRS, YFSETQ. Trimming took off 0 bases at V and 6 bases at J, with 12 bases between the two ends. CDR3 length: 15 amino acids. The CDR3 DNA follows: TGCGCCAGCAGCTTGGACAGGGTAATGCATGAAAAACTGTTTTTT. Translating gives CASSLDRVMHEKLFF. The full variable domain, completed using reference TRBV5-1 and TRBJ1-4, is KAGVTQTPRYLIKTRGQQVTLSCSPISGHRSVSWYQQTPGQGLQFLFEYFSETQRNKGNFPGRFSGRQFSNSRSEMNVSTLELGDSALYLCASSLDRVMHEKLFFGSGTQLSVL.

V gene TRBV27 combines with J gene TRBJ2-1; TRBD2 agrees at 7 bases. With V trimmed by 2 bases and J by 5 bases, 6 bases remained unmatched. CDR1 and CDR2 from the germline V gene are MNHEY and SMNVEV (reference sequence). The CDR3 covers 15 residues. The CDR3 loop reads CASSLQREINNEQFF. The CDR3 region has the DNA TGTGCCAGCAGTTTACAGCGGGAAATAAACAATGAGCAGTTCTTC.

This chain uses TRBV25-1 with TRBJ1-1; 8 nucleotides align to TRBD1. V gave up 4 bases and J gave up 6 bases; unmatched junction bases: 13. This CDR3 contains 16 residues. CDR1 and CDR2 (germline): MGHDK, SYGVNS. The CDR3 here is CASSAPFILQGAEAFF. The CDR3 nucleotides read TGTGCCAGCAGTGCTCCATTTATCCTACAGGGGGCTGAAGCTTTCTTT. The entire variable domain, with the rest obtained from reference TRBV25-1 and TRBJ1-1, is as follows: EADIYQTPRYLVIGTGKKITLECSQTMGHDKMYWYQQDPGMELHLIHYSYGVNSTEKGDLSSESTVSRIRTEHFPLTLESARPSHTSQYLCASSAPFILQGAEAFFGQGTRLTVV.

This clone was observed a single time. The chain employs TRBV7-2 and TRBJ1-4; no clear D gene. The V end was cut by 4 bases, the J end by 4 bases, with 13 bases between. The CDR3 covers 15 residues. Looked up from germline, CDR1 is SGHTA and CDR2 is FQGNSA. The CDR3 region is CASSSRTYHNEKLFF. The DNA of the CDR3 is TGTGCCAGCAGCTCCCGTACCTATCATAATGAAAAACTGTTTTTT.

As DNA, the CDR3 is TGTGCCAGCAGTTTCTCCATAAGGCTAGCGGGATTCGGGGGGCAGTTCTTC. Its protein is CASSFSIRLAGFGGQFF. The chain couples TRBV28 to TRBJ2-1, with 9 bases that match TRBD2. From germline, CDR1 is MDHEN and CDR2 SYDVKM. The junction had 18 bases not matched to a gene; V was cut back by 3 bases and J by 12 bases. The CDR3 is 17 amino acids.

This clone has only a few counts. CDR3 DNA sequence: TGTGCCAGCAGCCGGACAGCACGAAGAGTTGAAGCTTTCTTT. It codes for CASSRTARRVEAFF. This sequence joins TRBV7-2 and TRBJ1-1, with D perhaps TRBD1 (6 bases). Germline V gene data show CDR1 as SGHTA and CDR2 as FQGNSA. With 5 bases removed from V and 7 bases from J, the gap between germline ends came to 17 bases. The CDR3 runs 14 residues.

This clone was recorded a few times. The chain recombines TRBV9 with TRBJ2-2; 8 positions agree with TRBD1. The CDR3 has 18 amino acids. V was clipped by 4 bases and J by 5 bases; unmatched bases: 16. The V gene's germline CDR1 is SGDLS and CDR2 YYNGEE. Written as DNA, the CDR3 is TGTGCCAGCAGCCCTCTTCGGCAGGGGGCGAGTTGGACCGGGGAGCTGTTTTTT. The encoded protein is CASSPLRQGASWTGELFF.

J is TRBJ1-4 and V is TRBV18; D call uncertain. V dropped 3 bases and J dropped 7 bases, with 9 bases sitting between them. CDR1 and CDR2 from the germline V gene are KGHSH and LQKENI. The CDR3 loop spans 13 amino acids. The CDR3: CASSPGRGEKLFF. In DNA, the CDR3 is TGTGCCAGCTCACCGGGCCGTGGTGAAAAACTGTTTTTT.

In nucleotides, the CDR3 is TGCAGCCCTGTGGGGCGGTACGAGCAGTACTTC. This translates into CSPVGRYEQYF. The chain carries TRBV29-1 and TRBJ2-7; D perhaps matches TRBD1 (5 bases). Germline V gene data show CDR1 as SQVTM and CDR2 as ANQGSEA. The ends were cut back, 8 bases at V and 4 bases at J, with 12 bases in the middle. This CDR3 has 11 amino acids.

This chain uses TRBV15 with TRBJ2-3, with 9 bases identical to TRBD2. J gave up 0 bases and V 4 bases, and 5 bases lay outside the gene matches. Germline-derived CDR1 and CDR2 are LNHNV and YYDKDF (reference sequence). The CDR3 is 16 amino acids. CDR3 coding DNA: TGTGCCACCAGCATCGGACTAGCGAGTAGCACAGATACGCAGTATTTT. Its protein is CATSIGLASSTDTQYF. Filled out from reference TRBV15 and TRBJ2-3, the complete variable domain reads DAMVIQNPRYQVTQFGKPVTLSCSQTLNHNVMYWYQQKSSQAPKLLFHYYDKDFNNEADTPDNFQSRRPNTSFCFLDIRSPGLGDTAMYLCATSIGLASSTDTQYFGPGTRLTVL.

V and J are TRBV2 and TRBJ2-3, with 13 bases aligning to TRBD2. The V segment lost 4 bases and the J segment 8 bases; nucleotides outside the gene matches: 3. Germline V gene lookup returns CDR1 SNHLY and CDR2 FYNNEI. The CDR3 is made up of 14 amino acids. This chain's CDR3 is CASSVGLAGATQYF. CDR3 nucleotide sequence: TGTGCCAGCAGTGTAGGACTAGCGGGGGCTACGCAGTATTTT.

V is TRBV5-8 and J is TRBJ2-1, with unresolved D. The germline V gene has CDR1 SGHTS and CDR2 YDEGEE. CDR3 length: 15 residues. Trimming stripped 1 base from V and 2 bases from J, with 10 bases between. In DNA, the CDR3 is TGTGCCAGCAGCTTGCTTGCAGTGACCTACAATGAGCAGTTCTTC. Protein: CASSLLAVTYNEQFF.